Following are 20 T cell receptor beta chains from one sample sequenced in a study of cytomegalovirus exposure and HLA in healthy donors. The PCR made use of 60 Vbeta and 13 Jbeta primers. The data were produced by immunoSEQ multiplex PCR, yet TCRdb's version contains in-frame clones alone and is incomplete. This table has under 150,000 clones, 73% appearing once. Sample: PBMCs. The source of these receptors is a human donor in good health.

This CDR3 reads CASSHSSTDTQYF. The CDR3 DNA sequence: TGTGCCAGCAGCCACTCTAGCACAGATACGCAGTATTTT. The chain is built from TRBV5-4 and TRBJ2-3; no definite D call. In germline, CDR1 is SGHNT, CDR2 YYREEE (reference sequence). The ends were cut back, 4 bases at V and 0 bases at J, with 6 bases in the middle. The CDR3 length is 13 residues.

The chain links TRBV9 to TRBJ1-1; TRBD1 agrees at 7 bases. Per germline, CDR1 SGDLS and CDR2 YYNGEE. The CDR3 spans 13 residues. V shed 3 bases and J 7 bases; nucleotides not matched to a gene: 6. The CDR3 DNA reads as TGTGCCAGCAGCGCAGGAGGACAGGTTGAAGCTTTCTTT. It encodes CASSAGGQVEAFF.

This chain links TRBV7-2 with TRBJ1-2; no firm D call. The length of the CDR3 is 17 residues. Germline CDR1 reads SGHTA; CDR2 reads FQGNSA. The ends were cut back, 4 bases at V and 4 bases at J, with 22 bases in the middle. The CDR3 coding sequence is TGTGCCAGCAGCTCATCATACGGACTCAGCGCACCCTATGGCTACACCTTC. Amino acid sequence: CASSSSYGLSAPYGYTF.

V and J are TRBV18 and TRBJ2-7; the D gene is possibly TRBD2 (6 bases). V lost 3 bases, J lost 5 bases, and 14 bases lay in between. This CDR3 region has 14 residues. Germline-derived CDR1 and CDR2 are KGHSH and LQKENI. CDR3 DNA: TGTGCCAGCTCACCCGATCGGCGGGGCGACGAGCAGTACTTC. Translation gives CASSPDRRGDEQYF.

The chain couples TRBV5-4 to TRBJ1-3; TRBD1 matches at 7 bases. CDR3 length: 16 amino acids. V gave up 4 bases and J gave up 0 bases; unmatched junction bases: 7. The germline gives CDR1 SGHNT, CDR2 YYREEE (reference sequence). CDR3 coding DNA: TGTGCCAGCAGCCTACCTACAGGGGACTCTGGAAACACCATATATTTT. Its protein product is CASSLPTGDSGNTIYF.

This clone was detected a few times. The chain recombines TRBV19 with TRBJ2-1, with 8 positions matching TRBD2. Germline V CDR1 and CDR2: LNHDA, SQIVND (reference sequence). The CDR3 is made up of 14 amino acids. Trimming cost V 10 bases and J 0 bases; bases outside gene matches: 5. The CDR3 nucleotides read TGTGCCACCCGGGGGGGGAGCTCCTACAATGAGCAGTTCTTC. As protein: CATRGGSSYNEQFF.

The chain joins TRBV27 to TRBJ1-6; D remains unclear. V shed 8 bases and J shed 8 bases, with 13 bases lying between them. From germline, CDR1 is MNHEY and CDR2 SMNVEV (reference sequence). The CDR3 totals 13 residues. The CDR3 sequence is CASQSGPDSPLHF. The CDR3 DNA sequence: TGTGCCAGCCAATCAGGTCCGGATTCACCCCTCCACTTT.

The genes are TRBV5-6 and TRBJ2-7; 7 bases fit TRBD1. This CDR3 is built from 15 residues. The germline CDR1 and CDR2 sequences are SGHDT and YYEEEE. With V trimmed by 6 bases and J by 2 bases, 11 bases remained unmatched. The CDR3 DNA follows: TGTGCCAGCACCACGGTTCGGCAGGGGGCCTACGAGCAGTACTTC. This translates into CASTTVRQGAYEQYF.

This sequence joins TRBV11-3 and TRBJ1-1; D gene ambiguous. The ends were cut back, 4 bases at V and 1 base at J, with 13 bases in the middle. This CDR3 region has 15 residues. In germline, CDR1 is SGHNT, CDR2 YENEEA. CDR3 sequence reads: CASSSPWQKNTEAFF. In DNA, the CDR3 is TGTGCCAGCAGCTCACCTTGGCAAAAGAACACTGAAGCTTTCTTT.

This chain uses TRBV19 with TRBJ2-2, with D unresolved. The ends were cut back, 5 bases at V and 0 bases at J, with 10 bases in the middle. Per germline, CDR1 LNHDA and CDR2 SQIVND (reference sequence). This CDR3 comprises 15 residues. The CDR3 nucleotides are TGTGCCAGTAGTCCCCTGACTCCGAACACCGGGGAGCTGTTTTTT. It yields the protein CASSPLTPNTGELFF.

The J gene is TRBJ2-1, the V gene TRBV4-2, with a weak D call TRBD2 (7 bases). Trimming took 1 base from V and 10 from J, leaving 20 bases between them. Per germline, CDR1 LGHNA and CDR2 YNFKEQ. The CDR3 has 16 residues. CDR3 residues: CASSQGFGGPAGEQFF. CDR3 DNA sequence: TGTGCCAGCAGCCAAGGTTTCGGGGGGCCCGCGGGAGAGCAGTTCTTC.

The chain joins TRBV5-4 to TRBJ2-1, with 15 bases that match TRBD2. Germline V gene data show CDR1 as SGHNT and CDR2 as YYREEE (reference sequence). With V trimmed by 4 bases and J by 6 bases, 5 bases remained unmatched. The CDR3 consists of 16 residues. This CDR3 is CASSKGLAGGFNEQFF. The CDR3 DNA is TGTGCCAGCAGCAAGGGACTAGCGGGAGGATTCAATGAGCAGTTCTTC.

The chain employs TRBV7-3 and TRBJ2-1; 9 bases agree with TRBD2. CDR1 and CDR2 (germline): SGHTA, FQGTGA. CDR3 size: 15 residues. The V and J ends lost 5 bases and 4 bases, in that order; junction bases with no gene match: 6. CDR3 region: CASSPSGDDYNEQFF. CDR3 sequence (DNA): TGTGCCAGCAGCCCTAGCGGGGACGATTACAATGAGCAGTTCTTC.

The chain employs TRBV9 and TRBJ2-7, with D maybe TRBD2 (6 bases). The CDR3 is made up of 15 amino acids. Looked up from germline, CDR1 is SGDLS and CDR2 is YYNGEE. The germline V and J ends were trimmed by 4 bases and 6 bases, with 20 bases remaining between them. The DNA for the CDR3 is TGTGCCAGCAGCTCTCTAGCGCTCGGTTCGGGCGAGCAGTACTTC. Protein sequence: CASSSLALGSGEQYF.

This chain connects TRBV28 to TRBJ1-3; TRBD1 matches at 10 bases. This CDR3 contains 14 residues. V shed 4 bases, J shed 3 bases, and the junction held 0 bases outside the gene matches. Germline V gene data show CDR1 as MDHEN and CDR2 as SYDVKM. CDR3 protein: CASSWTGGGNTIYF. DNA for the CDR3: TGTGCCAGCAGTTGGACAGGGGGTGGAAACACCATATATTTT.

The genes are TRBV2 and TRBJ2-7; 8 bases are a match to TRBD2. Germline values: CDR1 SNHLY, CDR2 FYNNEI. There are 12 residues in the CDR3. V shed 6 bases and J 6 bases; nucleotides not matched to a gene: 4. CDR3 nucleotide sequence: TGTGCCAGCAGGGGGACTAGGGGCGAGCAGTACTTC. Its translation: CASRGTRGEQYF. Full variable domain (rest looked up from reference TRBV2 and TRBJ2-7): EPEVTQTPSHQVTQMGQEVILRCVPISNHLYFYWYRQILGQKVEFLVSFYNNEISEKSEIFDDQFSVERPDGSNFTLKIRSTKLEDSAMYFCASRGTRGEQYFGPGTRLTVT.

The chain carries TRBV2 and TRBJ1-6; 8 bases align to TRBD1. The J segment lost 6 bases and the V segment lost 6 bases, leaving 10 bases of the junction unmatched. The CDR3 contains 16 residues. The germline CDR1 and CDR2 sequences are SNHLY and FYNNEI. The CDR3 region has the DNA TGTGCCAGCAGGGGTTCTACACAGGGGGGTAATTCACCCCTCCACTTT. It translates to CASRGSTQGGNSPLHF.

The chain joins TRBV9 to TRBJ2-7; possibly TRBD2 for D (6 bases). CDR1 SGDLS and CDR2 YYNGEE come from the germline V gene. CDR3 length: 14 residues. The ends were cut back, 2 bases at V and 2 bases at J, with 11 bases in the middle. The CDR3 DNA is TGTGCCAGCAGCGTTACGGGAGCTCCCTACGAGCAGTACTTC. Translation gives CASSVTGAPYEQYF.

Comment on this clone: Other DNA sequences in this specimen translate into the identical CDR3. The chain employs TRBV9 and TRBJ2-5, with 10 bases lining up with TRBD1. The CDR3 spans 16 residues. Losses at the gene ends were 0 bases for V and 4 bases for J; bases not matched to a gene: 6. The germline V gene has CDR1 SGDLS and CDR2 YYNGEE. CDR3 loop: CASSVGRTGGGETQYF. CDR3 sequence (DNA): TGTGCCAGCAGCGTAGGCCGGACAGGGGGTGGAGAGACCCAGTACTTC.

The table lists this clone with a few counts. The CDR3 loop reads CASSVGPGTASPGAFF. CDR3 sequence (DNA): TGTGCCAGCAGCGTAGGTCCCGGGACAGCCTCACCTGGGGCTTTCTTT. The genes are TRBV9 and TRBJ1-1, with 7 positions matching TRBD1. This CDR3 has 16 residues. The germline gives CDR1 SGDLS, CDR2 YYNGEE. V gave up 0 bases and J gave up 11 bases; unmatched junction bases: 16. Full variable domain (missing parts from reference TRBV9 and TRBJ1-1): DSGVTQTPKHLITATGQRVTLRCSPRSGDLSVYWYQQSLDQGLQFLIQYYNGEERAKGNILERFSAQQFPDLHSELNLSSLELGDSALYFCASSVGPGTASPGAFFGQGTRLTVV.